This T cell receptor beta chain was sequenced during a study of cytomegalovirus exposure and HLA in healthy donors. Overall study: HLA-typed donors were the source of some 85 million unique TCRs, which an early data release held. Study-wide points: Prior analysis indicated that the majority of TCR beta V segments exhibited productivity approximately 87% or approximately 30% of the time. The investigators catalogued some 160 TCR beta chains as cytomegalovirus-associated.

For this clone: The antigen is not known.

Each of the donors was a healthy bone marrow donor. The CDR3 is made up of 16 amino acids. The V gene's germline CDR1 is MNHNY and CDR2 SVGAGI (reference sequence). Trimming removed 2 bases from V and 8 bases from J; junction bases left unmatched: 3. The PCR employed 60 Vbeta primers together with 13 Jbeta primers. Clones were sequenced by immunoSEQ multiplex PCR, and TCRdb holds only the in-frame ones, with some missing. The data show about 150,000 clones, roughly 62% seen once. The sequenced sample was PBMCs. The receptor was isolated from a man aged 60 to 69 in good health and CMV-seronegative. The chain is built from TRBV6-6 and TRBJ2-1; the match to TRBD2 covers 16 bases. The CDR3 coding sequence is TGTGCCAGCAGTTACAGCGGGACTAGCGGGAGGGATGAGCAGTTCTTC. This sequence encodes CASSYSGTSGRDEQFF.